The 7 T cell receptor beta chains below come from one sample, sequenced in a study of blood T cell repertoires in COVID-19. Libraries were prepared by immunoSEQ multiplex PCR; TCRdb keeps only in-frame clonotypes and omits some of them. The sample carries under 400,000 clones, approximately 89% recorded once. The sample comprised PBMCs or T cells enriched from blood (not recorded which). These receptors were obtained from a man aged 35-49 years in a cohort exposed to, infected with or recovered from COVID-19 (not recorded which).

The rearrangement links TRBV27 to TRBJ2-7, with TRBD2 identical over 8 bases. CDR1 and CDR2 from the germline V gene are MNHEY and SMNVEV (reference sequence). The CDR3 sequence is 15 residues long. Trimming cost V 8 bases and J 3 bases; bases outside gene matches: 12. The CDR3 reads CASRATTSVGYEQYF. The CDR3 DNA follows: TGTGCCAGCCGTGCTACGACTAGCGTAGGCTACGAGCAGTACTTC.

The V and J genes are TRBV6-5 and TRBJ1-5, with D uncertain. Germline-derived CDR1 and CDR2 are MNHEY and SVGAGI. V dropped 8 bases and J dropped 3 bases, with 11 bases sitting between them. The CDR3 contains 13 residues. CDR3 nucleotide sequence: TGTGCCAGCGGAGGCCTGGCCAATCAGCCCCAGCATTTT. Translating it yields CASGGLANQPQHF.

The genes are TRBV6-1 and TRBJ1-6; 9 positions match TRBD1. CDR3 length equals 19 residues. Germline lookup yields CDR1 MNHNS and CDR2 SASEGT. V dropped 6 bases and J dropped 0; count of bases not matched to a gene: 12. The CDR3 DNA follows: TGTGCCAGCAGCGAACAGGGGGCAAACGAAGGCTCCTATAATTCACCCCTCCACTTT. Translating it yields CASSEQGANEGSYNSPLHF.

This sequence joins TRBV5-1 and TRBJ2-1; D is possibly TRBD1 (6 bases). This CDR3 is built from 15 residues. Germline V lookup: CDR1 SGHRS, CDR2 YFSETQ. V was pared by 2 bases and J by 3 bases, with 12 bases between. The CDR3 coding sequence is TGCGCCAGCAGCTTCGGGGACACCAACTACAATGAGCAGTTCTTC. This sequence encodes CASSFGDTNYNEQFF.

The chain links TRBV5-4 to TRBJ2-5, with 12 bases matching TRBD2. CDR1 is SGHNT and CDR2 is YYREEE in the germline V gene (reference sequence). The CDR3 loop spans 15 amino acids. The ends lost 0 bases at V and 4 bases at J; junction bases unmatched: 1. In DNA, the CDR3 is TGTGCCAGCAGCTTGGCGGGACTAGCGGGAGAGACCCAGTACTTC. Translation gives CASSLAGLAGETQYF.

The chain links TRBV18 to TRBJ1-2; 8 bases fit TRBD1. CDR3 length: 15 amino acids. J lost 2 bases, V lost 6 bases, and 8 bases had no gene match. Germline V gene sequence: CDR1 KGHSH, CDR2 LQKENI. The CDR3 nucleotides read TGTGCCAGCTCGGTGGACAGGGCGAACAACTATGGCTACACCTTC. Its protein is CASSVDRANNYGYTF.

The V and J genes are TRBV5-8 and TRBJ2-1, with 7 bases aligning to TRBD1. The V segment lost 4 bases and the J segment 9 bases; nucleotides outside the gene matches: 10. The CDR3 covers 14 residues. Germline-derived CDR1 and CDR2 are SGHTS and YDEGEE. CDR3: CASSTGQIRSEQFF. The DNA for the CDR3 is TGTGCCAGCAGCACGGGACAGATAAGGAGTGAGCAGTTCTTC.